This T cell receptor beta chain came from a study of cytomegalovirus exposure and HLA in healthy donors. This CDR3 has 13 amino acids. Trimming left V 6 bases short and J 1 base short, with 10 bases between. Germline V lookup: CDR1 SGHRS, CDR2 YFSETQ. The PCR employed 60 Vbeta primers together with 13 Jbeta primers. Assay: immunoSEQ multiplex PCR; the TCRdb copy retains only in-frame clones and omits some. Seen here are 180,000 or so clones, about 83% observed once, and the top ten hold approximately 2.6%. This chain joins TRBV5-1 and TRBJ1-1; a weak D match, TRBD1 (5 bases). Sequenced material: PBMCs. The TCR sequence derives from a female donor in good health and CMV-seronegative. In nucleotides, the CDR3 is TGCGCCAGCAACGACAGCCCGAACACTGAAGCTTTCTTT. Translating it yields CASNDSPNTEAFF.